A single sample is the source of the 32 T cell receptor beta chains below, sequenced in a study of T cell responses to AZD1222 COVID-19 vaccine (dated by TCRdb to the early 2020s). Explained via the paper, the time point label denotes: baseline before first vaccination. Receptor amplification or capture employed the immunoSEQ multiplex PCR assay. In TCRdb, the immuneACCESS table is reduced to in-frame sequences with V and J assigned. These tables do not hold every clone; where another copy was compared, an unresolved V gene accounts for under half, and the others remain unexplained. The sample table lists 100,000 to 150,000 clones, about 90% of them with a count of one. The leading ten clones occupy roughly a tenth of the sample. The sequenced sample was peripheral blood, obtained on day 0 of AZD1222 vaccination. The receptors shown here come from an adult in good health.

A few counts support this clone. This chain connects TRBV13 to TRBJ2-3, with unresolved D. The length of the CDR3 is 11 residues. V was trimmed by 7 bases and J by 5 bases, leaving 7 bases between them. The germline CDR1 and CDR2 sequences are PRHDT and FYEKMQ (reference sequence). In nucleotides, the CDR3 is TGTGCCAGCACAATAGGAGATACGCAGTATTTT. Translated: CASTIGDTQYF. The entire variable domain, with the rest obtained from reference TRBV13 and TRBJ2-3, is as follows: AAGVIQSPRHLIKEKRETATLKCYPIPRHDTVYWYQQGPGQDPQFLISFYEKMQSDKGSIPDRFSAQQFSDYHSELNMSSLELGDSALYFCASTIGDTQYFGPGTRLTVL.

This chain connects TRBV13 to TRBJ1-4; D call uncertain. Trimming took 2 bases from V and 2 from J, leaving 9 bases between them. This CDR3 region has 15 residues. Per germline, CDR1 PRHDT and CDR2 FYEKMQ (reference sequence). The CDR3 region is CASSLFRGTNEKLFF. Written as DNA, the CDR3 is TGTGCCAGCAGCTTATTTCGTGGCACTAATGAAAAACTGTTTTTT.

This sequence joins TRBV5-6 and TRBJ2-7, with TRBD1 as a possible D gene (5 bases). V was pared by 2 bases and J by 6 bases, with 15 bases between. Germline CDR1 is SGHDT and CDR2 is YYEEEE. CDR3 length: 14 amino acids. CDR3 coding DNA: TGTGCCAGCAGCTTAAGTCAGGGAATAGTCGAGCAGTACTTC. Translating it yields CASSLSQGIVEQYF.

The rearrangement uses TRBV10-3 and TRBJ1-2; 8 bases are shared with TRBD1. The V gene's germline CDR1 is ENHRY and CDR2 SYGVKD. The CDR3 runs 13 residues. The ends lost 6 bases at V and 4 bases at J; junction bases unmatched: 4. CDR3 DNA: TGTGCCATCAGAGGACAGGGCGGCTATGGCTACACCTTC. Its translation: CAIRGQGGYGYTF.

The chain links TRBV7-9 to TRBJ2-3; D possibly corresponds to TRBD2 (6 bases). Deletions cut 5 bases from V and 4 bases from J, with 19 bases between. The CDR3 loop spans 16 amino acids. Germline-derived CDR1 and CDR2 are SEHNR and FQNEAQ (reference sequence). CDR3 region: CASSPNGGTASDTQYF. In DNA, the CDR3 is TGTGCCAGCAGCCCCAACGGGGGAACGGCTTCAGATACGCAGTATTTT.

The chain joins TRBV12-3 or TRBV12-4 to TRBJ2-5, with unresolved D. The CDR3 runs 12 residues. Between the trimmed V and J ends, which lost 6 bases and 4 bases, there was a span of 9 bases. The CDR3 here is CASSAATETQYF. CDR3 bases: TGTGCCAGCAGCGCAGCGACAGAGACCCAGTACTTC.

V usage is TRBV11-3 and J usage is TRBJ1-1; D unclear. CDR3 length: 13 residues. V gave up 4 bases and J gave up 5 bases, with 11 bases separating them. Looked up from germline, CDR1 is SGHNT and CDR2 is YENEEA. CDR3 region: CASSSADGTEAFF. The CDR3 bases are TGTGCCAGCAGCTCGGCTGATGGTACTGAAGCTTTCTTT.

This chain uses TRBV10-3 with TRBJ2-7; TRBD2 is a possible D gene (6 bases). CDR1 ENHRY and CDR2 SYGVKD come from the germline V gene. The V gene lost 11 bases and the J gene lost 7 bases, with 27 bases spanning the gap. The CDR3 is made up of 15 amino acids. The DNA of the CDR3 is TGTGCCGCAGCCGACGGGATACTACGGGCGGGGGAGCAGTACTTC. Protein sequence: CAAADGILRAGEQYF.

This clone was detected a few times. This chain joins TRBV18 and TRBJ2-5; D ambiguous. Germline V gene lookup returns CDR1 KGHSH and CDR2 LQKENI. Between the trimmed V and J ends, which lost 6 bases and 3 bases, there was a span of 11 bases. The CDR3 is 13 residues long. CDR3 sequence (DNA): TGTGCCAGCTCGCCGGGTCAAGAAGAGACCCAGTACTTC. This gives the protein CASSPGQEETQYF.

This sequence joins TRBV19 and TRBJ2-2; tentatively, D is TRBD1 (6 bases). The V end lost 4 bases, the J end lost 2 bases, and 8 bases lay between the germline ends. CDR3 length equals 14 residues. Germline loops: CDR1 LNHDA, CDR2 SQIVND (reference sequence). The CDR3 reads CASSTQGNTGELFF. CDR3 sequence (DNA): TGTGCCAGTAGTACACAGGGTAACACCGGGGAGCTGTTTTTT. Based on the CDR3 plus reference TRBV19 and TRBJ2-2, the full variable domain is DGGITQSPKYLFRKEGQNVTLSCEQNLNHDAMYWYRQDPGQGLRLIYYSQIVNDFQKGDIAEGYSVSREKKESFPLTVTSAQKNPTAFYLCASSTQGNTGELFFGEGSRLTVL.

The chain carries TRBV6-5 and TRBJ2-5; 9 bases are a match to TRBD1. The CDR3 sequence is 16 residues long. V lost 0 bases to trimming and J lost 1 base; unmatched junction nucleotides: 3. Germline assignment: CDR1 MNHEY and CDR2 SVGAGI. The DNA for the CDR3 is TGTGCCAGCAGTTACTCGACAGGGGGGACCCAAGAGACCCAGTACTTC. This encodes CASSYSTGGTQETQYF.

This clone occurred once. This chain connects TRBV5-1 to TRBJ2-7, with 7 bases that match TRBD1. CDR3 length: 14 residues. Germline CDR1 is SGHRS and CDR2 is YFSETQ. The ends lost 4 bases at V and 7 bases at J; junction bases unmatched: 11. In DNA, the CDR3 is TGCGCCAGCAGCCACCAGGGGGACCCTGGGGAGCAGTACTTC. Translating gives CASSHQGDPGEQYF. The variable domain in full, completed from reference TRBV5-1 and TRBJ2-7, reads KAGVTQTPRYLIKTRGQQVTLSCSPISGHRSVSWYQQTPGQGLQFLFEYFSETQRNKGNFPGRFSGRQFSNSRSEMNVSTLELGDSALYLCASSHQGDPGEQYFGPGTRLTVT.

The chain uses TRBV24-1 and TRBJ1-2; possibly TRBD1 for D (5 bases). This CDR3 has 15 residues. Looked up from germline, CDR1 is KGHDR and CDR2 is SFDVKD. V lost 3 bases and J 9 bases, leaving 19 bases between the germline ends. The CDR3 is CATSDKVPGRLSYTF. The CDR3 DNA reads as TGTGCCACCAGTGATAAAGTGCCGGGACGCCTGAGCTACACCTTC.

The count of this clone is one. The chain carries TRBV30 and TRBJ1-5; 11 bases fit TRBD1. Germline trimming cut 5 bases from V and 0 bases from J; bases unmatched to any gene: 12. Germline-derived CDR1 and CDR2 are GTSNPN and SVGIG (reference sequence). This CDR3 has 18 residues. Written as DNA, the CDR3 is TGTGCCTGGGGTTGGGGACAGGGGGGTGTCCTTAGCAATCAGCCCCAGCATTTT. Protein: CAWGWGQGGVLSNQPQHF.

The J gene is TRBJ1-1, the V gene TRBV7-2; no reliable D call. The V gene's germline CDR1 is SGHTA and CDR2 FQGNSA. The CDR3 loop spans 12 amino acids. Deletions cut 4 bases from V and 9 bases from J, with 12 bases between. The CDR3 protein is CASSSQALKAFF. The CDR3 nucleotides read TGTGCCAGCAGCTCCCAGGCTCTAAAAGCTTTCTTT.

This chain joins TRBV4-1 and TRBJ1-1; D is undetermined. CDR1 and CDR2 from the germline V gene are MGHRA and YSYEKL. V dropped 6 bases and J dropped 5 bases, with 7 bases sitting between them. The CDR3 has 11 residues. CDR3 sequence reads: CASSLGTEAFF. DNA of the CDR3: TGCGCCAGCAGTTTAGGGACTGAAGCTTTCTTT.

The rearrangement uses TRBV19 and TRBJ1-1; no firm D call. There are 15 residues in the CDR3. V was shortened by 1 base and J by 4 bases, with 13 bases between the two germline ends. Germline CDR1 is LNHDA and CDR2 is SQIVND (reference sequence). As DNA, the CDR3 is TGTGCCAGTAGTATAGCGATTTGGGCGGCCACTGAAGCTTTCTTT. Translated: CASSIAIWAATEAFF.

The J gene is TRBJ1-1, the V gene TRBV9, with a tentative D call TRBD1 (6 bases). Deletions cut 3 bases from V and 0 bases from J, with 12 bases between. The V gene's germline CDR1 is SGDLS and CDR2 YYNGEE. The CDR3 extends over 15 amino acids. The DNA of the CDR3 is TGTGCCAGCAGCGCCCCGGGACAAATGAACACTGAAGCTTTCTTT. This sequence encodes CASSAPGQMNTEAFF.

This clone has only a few counts. The chain couples TRBV19 to TRBJ1-5, with D unclear. Trimming left V 1 base short and J 4 bases short, with 8 bases between. This CDR3 spans 14 amino acids. Germline CDR1 and CDR2: LNHDA and SQIVND (reference sequence). CDR3 DNA: TGTGCCAGTAGTATAGGGCAGGTTAATCAGCCCCAGCATTTT. It is translated as CASSIGQVNQPQHF.

The J gene is TRBJ1-5, the V gene TRBV6-5, with D tentatively TRBD1 (6 bases). The V and J ends lost 6 bases and 1 base respectively, with 10 bases between them. This CDR3 spans 14 amino acids. Per germline, CDR1 MNHEY and CDR2 SVGAGI. CDR3 in DNA: TGTGCCAGCAGACCTGACAGGAGCAATCAGCCCCAGCATTTT. It is translated as CASRPDRSNQPQHF.

The genes are TRBV28 and TRBJ2-2; 7 bases align to TRBD2. Germline V lookup: CDR1 MDHEN, CDR2 SYDVKM. The CDR3 sequence is 16 residues long. Unmatched junction bases numbered 12, after V lost 8 bases and J lost 3 bases. The CDR3 reads CASLFGGGADTGELFF. DNA for the CDR3: TGTGCCAGCCTTTTTGGGGGAGGGGCGGACACCGGGGAGCTGTTTTTT.

This clone came up a few times. The chain couples TRBV4-1 to TRBJ1-1, with a weak D call TRBD1 (6 bases). Germline V gives CDR1 MGHRA, CDR2 YSYEKL. V lost 9 bases, J lost 0 bases, and 11 bases lay in between. The CDR3 is made up of 13 amino acids. The CDR3 protein is CASSHRVNTEAFF. The CDR3 bases are TGCGCCAGTTCACACAGGGTGAACACTGAAGCTTTCTTT.

The chain combines TRBV7-6 with TRBJ2-3, with D unclear. Trimming left V 6 bases short and J 2 bases short, with 9 bases between. CDR3 length equals 13 residues. Germline CDR1 reads SGHVS; CDR2 reads FNYEAQ. CDR3 in amino acids: CASRDEYTDTQYF. In DNA, the CDR3 is TGTGCCAGCAGGGACGAGTACACAGATACGCAGTATTTT.

The chain uses TRBV7-2 and TRBJ2-7; 9 bases are shared with TRBD1. The CDR3 contains 15 residues. Germline values: CDR1 SGHTA, CDR2 FQGNSA. V was clipped by 3 bases and J by 5 bases; unmatched bases: 8. The CDR3 region has the DNA TGTGCCAGCAGCTTCGTTGGGACAGGGACGCACGAGCAGTACTTC. Translating it yields CASSFVGTGTHEQYF.

The gene calls are TRBV9 and TRBJ2-1; D ambiguous. The germline V and J ends were trimmed by 0 bases and 5 bases, with 9 bases remaining between them. The CDR3 spans 14 residues. CDR1 and CDR2 (germline): SGDLS, YYNGEE. CDR3 sequence (DNA): TGTGCCAGCAGCGTAGGGGCAGCTAACAATGAGCAGTTCTTC. Protein product: CASSVGAANNEQFF.

V and J are TRBV29-1 and TRBJ2-1; unclear D gene. CDR3 length equals 13 residues. Germline CDR1 SQVTM, CDR2 ANQGSEA. Between the trimmed V and J ends, which lost 4 bases and 2 bases, there was a span of 9 bases. Written as DNA, the CDR3 is TGCAGCGTTGTCTACAGTACCTACAATGAGCAGTTCTTC. Translated: CSVVYSTYNEQFF.

The rearrangement links TRBV13 to TRBJ1-1; 7 nucleotides align to TRBD1. CDR3 size: 14 residues. V shed 8 bases, J shed 3 bases, and the junction held 9 bases outside the gene matches. The germline V gene has CDR1 PRHDT and CDR2 FYEKMQ (reference sequence). Here the CDR3 DNA reads TGTGCCAGCGGAGACAGGGCGGGATACACTGAAGCTTTCTTT. This gives the protein CASGDRAGYTEAFF.

This rearrangement joins TRBV3-1 (or the pseudogene TRBV3-2) to TRBJ1-5; D gene uncertain. V shed 2 bases and J shed 6 bases, with 11 bases lying between them. Germline V gene lookup returns CDR1 LGHDT and CDR2 YNNKEL (reference sequence). The CDR3 has 14 residues. The CDR3 sequence: CASSQFPLVQPQHF. CDR3 nucleotide sequence: TGTGCCAGCAGCCAATTCCCTTTGGTTCAGCCCCAGCATTTT.

The chain recombines TRBV12-3 or TRBV12-4 with TRBJ1-6; 8 bases align to TRBD1. The length of the CDR3 is 13 residues. The V segment lost 6 bases and the J segment 9 bases; nucleotides outside the gene matches: 4. The DNA for the CDR3 is TGTGCCAGCAGACCCGACAGGGGTTCACCCCTCCACTTT. As protein: CASRPDRGSPLHF.

The chain uses TRBV9 and TRBJ1-2; the D gene is possibly TRBD1 (5 bases). The CDR3 spans 14 residues. V lost 3 bases, J lost 3 bases, and 12 bases lay in between. Germline values: CDR1 SGDLS, CDR2 YYNGEE. Here the CDR3 DNA reads TGTGCCAGCAGCGGCTGGCGGGGGGACTATGGCTACACCTTC. It translates to CASSGWRGDYGYTF.

The chain is built from TRBV12-3 or TRBV12-4 and TRBJ1-1; D call uncertain. CDR3 length: 13 residues. Trimming took off 1 base at V and 4 bases at J, with 7 bases between the two ends. The CDR3 loop is CASSLVRGTEAFF. The CDR3 coding sequence is TGTGCCAGCAGTTTAGTTCGGGGCACTGAAGCTTTCTTT.

To note about this clone: Other DNA sequences of this sample code for an identical CDR3. This chain joins TRBV7-6 and TRBJ2-3, with 10 bases matching TRBD2. J gave up 4 bases and V 3 bases, and 10 bases lay outside the gene matches. CDR1 is SGHVS and CDR2 is FNYEAQ in the germline V gene. The CDR3 extends over 17 amino acids. CDR3 amino acids: CASSFGAGGPGADTQYF. The CDR3 DNA sequence: TGTGCCAGCAGCTTCGGAGCGGGAGGGCCGGGGGCAGATACGCAGTATTTT.